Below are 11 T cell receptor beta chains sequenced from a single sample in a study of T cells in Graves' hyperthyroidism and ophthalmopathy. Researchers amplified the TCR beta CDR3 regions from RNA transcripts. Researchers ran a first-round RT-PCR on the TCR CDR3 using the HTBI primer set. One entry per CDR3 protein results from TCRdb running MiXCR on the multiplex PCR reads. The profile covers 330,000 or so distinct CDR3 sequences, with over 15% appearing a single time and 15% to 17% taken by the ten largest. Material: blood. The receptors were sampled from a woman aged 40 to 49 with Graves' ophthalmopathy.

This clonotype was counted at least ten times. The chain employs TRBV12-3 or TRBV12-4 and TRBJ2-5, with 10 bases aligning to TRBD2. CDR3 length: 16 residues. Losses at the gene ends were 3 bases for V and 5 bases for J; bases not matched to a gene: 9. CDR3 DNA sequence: TGTGCCAGCAGTTTTGGGACTAGCGAGGGGACGGAGACCCAGTACTTC. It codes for CASSFGTSEGTETQYF.

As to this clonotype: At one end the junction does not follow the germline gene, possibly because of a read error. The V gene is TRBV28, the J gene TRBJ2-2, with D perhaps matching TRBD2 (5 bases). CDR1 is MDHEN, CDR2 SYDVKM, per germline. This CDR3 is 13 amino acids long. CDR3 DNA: TGTGCCAGCAGTCTATTAGTATTCGGGGAGCTGTCTTTT. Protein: CASSLLVFGELSF. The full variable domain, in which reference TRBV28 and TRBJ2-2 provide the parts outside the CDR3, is DVKVTQSSRYLVKRTGEKVFLECVQDMDHENMFWYRQDPGLGLRLIYFSYDVKMKEKGDIPEGYSVSREKKERFSLILESASTNQTSMYLCASSLLVFGELSFGEGSRLTVL.

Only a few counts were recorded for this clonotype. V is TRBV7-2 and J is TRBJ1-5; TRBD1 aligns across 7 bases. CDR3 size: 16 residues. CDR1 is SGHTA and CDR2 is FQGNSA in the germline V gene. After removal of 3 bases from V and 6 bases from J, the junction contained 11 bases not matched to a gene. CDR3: CASSLAGLTGSQPQHF. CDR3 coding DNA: TGTGCCAGCAGCTTGGCGGGGTTGACAGGGAGTCAGCCCCAGCATTTT.

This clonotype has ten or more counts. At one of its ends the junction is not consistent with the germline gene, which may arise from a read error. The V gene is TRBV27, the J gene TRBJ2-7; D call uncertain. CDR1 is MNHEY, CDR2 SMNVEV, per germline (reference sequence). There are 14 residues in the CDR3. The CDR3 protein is CVSSPSATPYEQYF. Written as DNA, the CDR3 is TGTGTCAGCAGTCCAAGCGCCACACCCTACGAGCAGTACTTC.

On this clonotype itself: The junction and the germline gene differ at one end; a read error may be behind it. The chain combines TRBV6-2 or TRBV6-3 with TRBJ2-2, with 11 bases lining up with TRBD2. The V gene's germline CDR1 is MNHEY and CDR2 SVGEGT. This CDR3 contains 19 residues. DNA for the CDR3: TGTGCCAGCAGTTACACTAGGAGACTAGCGGGATGGGTGCCCGGGGAGCTGTTCTTT. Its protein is CASSYTRRLAGWVPGELFF.

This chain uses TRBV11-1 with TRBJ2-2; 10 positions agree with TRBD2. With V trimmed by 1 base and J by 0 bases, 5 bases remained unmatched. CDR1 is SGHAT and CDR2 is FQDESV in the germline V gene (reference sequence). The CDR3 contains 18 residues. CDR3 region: CASSLGTSGKSNTGELFF. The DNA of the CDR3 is TGTGCCAGCAGCTTAGGGACTAGCGGTAAATCGAACACCGGGGAGCTGTTTTTT.

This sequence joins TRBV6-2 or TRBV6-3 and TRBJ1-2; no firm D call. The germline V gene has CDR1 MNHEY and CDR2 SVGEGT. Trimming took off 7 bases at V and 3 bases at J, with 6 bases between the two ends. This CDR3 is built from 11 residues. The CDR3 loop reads CASTAYYGYTF. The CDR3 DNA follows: TGTGCCAGCACGGCGTACTATGGCTACACCTTC.

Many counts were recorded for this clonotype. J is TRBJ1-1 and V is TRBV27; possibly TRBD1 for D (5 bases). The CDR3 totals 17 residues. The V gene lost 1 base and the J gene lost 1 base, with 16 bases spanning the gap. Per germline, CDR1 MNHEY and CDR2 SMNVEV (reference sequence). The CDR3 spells CASSLLGAGRRNTEAFF. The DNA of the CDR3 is TGTGCCAGCAGTTTATTAGGGGCAGGGCGAAGGAACACTGAAGCTTTCTTT.

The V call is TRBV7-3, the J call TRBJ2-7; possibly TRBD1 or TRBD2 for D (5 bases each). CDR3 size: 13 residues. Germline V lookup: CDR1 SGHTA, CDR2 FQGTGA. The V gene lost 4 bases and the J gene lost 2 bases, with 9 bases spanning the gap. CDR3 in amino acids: CASSSGATYEQYF. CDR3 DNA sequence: TGTGCCAGCAGCTCCGGGGCAACCTACGAGCAGTACTTC. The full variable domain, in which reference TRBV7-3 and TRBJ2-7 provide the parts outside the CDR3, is GAGVSQTPSNKVTEKGKYVELRCDPISGHTALYWYRQSLGQGPEFLIYFQGTGAADDSGLPNDRFFAVRPEGSVSTLKIQRTERGDSAVYLCASSSGATYEQYFGPGTRLTVT.

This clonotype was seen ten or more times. Written as DNA, the CDR3 is TGTGCCAGCAGCCACAGGGGGCTAAACACCGGGGAGCTGTTTTTT. This sequence encodes CASSHRGLNTGELFF. The chain employs TRBV3-1 and TRBJ2-2; 8 bases are a match to TRBD1. Germline assignment: CDR1 LGHDT and CDR2 YNNKEL (reference sequence). V shed 3 bases and J 2 bases; nucleotides not matched to a gene: 2. The CDR3 consists of 15 residues.

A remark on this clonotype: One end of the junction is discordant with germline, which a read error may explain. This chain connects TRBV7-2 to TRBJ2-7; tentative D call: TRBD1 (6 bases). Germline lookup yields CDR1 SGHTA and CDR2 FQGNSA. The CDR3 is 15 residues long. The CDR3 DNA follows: TGTGCCAGCAGCGTAGCAAGACAGGCTCACTACGAGCAGTACTTC. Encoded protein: CASSVARQAHYEQYF. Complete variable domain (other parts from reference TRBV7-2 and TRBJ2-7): GAGVSQSPSNKVTEKGKDVELRCDPISGHTALYWYRQSLGQGLEFLIYFQGNSAPDKSGLPSDRFSAERTGGSVSTLTIQRTQQEDSAVYLCASSVARQAHYEQYFGPGTRLTVT.